The rows below give T cell receptor beta chains drawn from one sample of a study of naive and memory T cell subsets. TCRdb re-called the UMI-ligation and nested PCR reads with MiXCR, one entry per CDR3 protein. Of approximately 140,000 distinct CDR3 sequences listed, about 17% are singletons. Sequencing used naive CD4+ T cells from blood. The receptors here all came from a human donor in good health. Both conserved end residues are part of each CDR3. D genes are given only for firm matches. Expanded clones get a size class; other rows say once, few or many, or leave the size out.

j_call clone_size v_call d_call cdr3_length cdr3_aa cdr3_nt
TRBJ2-1 few TRBV11-3 - 11 CASSSNNEQFF TGTGCCAGCAGCTCTAACAATGAGCAGTTCTTC
TRBJ2-2 - TRBV7-9 - 16 CASSLPPLGGTGELFF TGTGCCAGCAGCTTACCACCTTTGGGAGGCACCGGGGAGCTGTTTTTT
TRBJ1-6 few TRBV18 TRBD1 14 CASSPDRPGGALHF TGTGCCAGCTCACCGGACAGGCCGGGGGGAGCCCTCCACTTT
TRBJ2-7 - TRBV7-2 - 15 CASSTGRSSRIVQYF TGTGCCAGCAGCACCGGACGTAGCTCGAGGATAGTGCAGTACTTC
TRBJ2-7 few TRBV20-1 TRBD2 13 CSAGRGASYEQYF TGTAGTGCTGGGAGGGGAGCATCCTACGAGCAGTACTTC
TRBJ2-7 many TRBV10-3 TRBD2 13 CAIRTSGSIEQYF TGTGCCATCAGGACTAGCGGTTCTATCGAGCAGTACTTC
TRBJ1-3 - TRBV14 - 16 CASSQGTAASGNTIYF TGTGCCAGCAGCCAAGGAACCGCAGCCTCTGGAAACACCATATATTTT
TRBJ2-2 - TRBV27 - 14 CASSLLASTGELFF TGTGCCAGCAGTTTGCTGGCAAGTACCGGGGAGCTGTTTTTT
TRBJ2-1 many TRBV6-2/TRBV6-3 TRBD2 15 CASSPRLAGGNEQFF TGTGCCAGCAGTCCCCGACTAGCGGGAGGCAATGAGCAGTTCTTC
TRBJ1-5 - TRBV3-1 - 14 CASSQGTYLGPQHF TGTGCCAGCAGCCAAGGCACCTACCTTGGGCCCCAGCATTTT
TRBJ1-1 - TRBV7-9 - 13 CASSAGMNTEAFF TGTGCCAGCAGCGCGGGAATGAACACTGAAGCTTTCTTT
TRBJ2-7 - TRBV5-1 TRBD1 14 CASSPDRDPYEQYF TGCGCCAGCAGCCCGGACAGGGACCCCTACGAGCAGTACTTC
TRBJ2-2 few TRBV29-1 TRBD2 15 CSVGPAGPNTGELFF TGCAGCGTTGGTCCAGCGGGACCGAACACCGGGGAGCTGTTTTTT
TRBJ2-1 - TRBV12-3/TRBV12-4 - 13 CASTLGSYNEQFF TGTGCCAGCACCTTGGGATCTTACAATGAGCAGTTCTTC
TRBJ2-3 many TRBV19 TRBD2 18 CASSSSGRTLISTDTQYF TGTGCCAGTAGTTCTAGCGGGAGAACTCTAATTAGCACAGATACGCAGTATTTT
TRBJ2-7 few TRBV2 - 13 CASSRSGSHEQYF TGTGCCAGCAGTCGGTCAGGGTCCCACGAGCAGTACTTC
TRBJ2-1 many TRBV3-1 - 13 CASSQQGGNEQFF TGTGCCAGCAGCCAGCAAGGGGGTAATGAGCAGTTCTTC
TRBJ2-2 - TRBV19 - 14 CASSKRLDPGELFF TGTGCCAGTAGTAAAAGACTAGATCCCGGGGAGCTGTTTTTT
TRBJ2-7 - TRBV6-6 - 13 CASSYSRGYEQYF TGTGCCAGCAGTTACTCGCGGGGATACGAGCAGTACTTC
TRBJ2-3 - TRBV4-1 TRBD2 17 CASSQVGKTSGTDTQYF TGCGCCAGCAGCCAAGTCGGGAAGACTAGCGGGACTGATACGCAGTATTTT
TRBJ2-5 - TRBV20-1 TRBD2 13 CSPWGRAEETQYF TGCAGCCCGTGGGGGAGGGCCGAGGAGACCCAGTACTTC
TRBJ2-5 - TRBV20-1 - 13 CSARDSLVETQYF TGCAGTGCTAGAGATTCTCTGGTAGAGACCCAGTACTTC
TRBJ2-5 few TRBV5-1 - 15 CASSLEGQSKETQYF TGCGCCAGCAGCTTGGAGGGCCAGAGTAAAGAGACCCAGTACTTC
TRBJ2-3 - TRBV4-1 - 19 CASSQDIISAEESTDTQYF TGCGCCAGCAGCCAAGATATTATTTCGGCGGAGGAAAGCACAGATACGCAGTATTTT
TRBJ2-2 few TRBV2 TRBD1 16 CASSKGQALNTGELFF TGTGCCAGCTCAAAGGGACAGGCGTTGAACACCGGGGAGCTGTTTTTT
TRBJ1-2 few TRBV4-3 - 12 CASSQDLAGYTF TGCGCCAGCAGCCAAGATCTAGCCGGCTACACCTTC
TRBJ1-1 - TRBV20-1 - 14 CSARRFQDSTEAFF TGCAGTGCCAGGCGTTTCCAGGATTCTACTGAAGCTTTCTTT
TRBJ2-5 few TRBV20-1 TRBD1 14 CSADRTGTRVTQYF TGCAGTGCTGATAGGACAGGGACGAGAGTAACCCAGTACTTC
TRBJ1-2 - TRBV19 - 19 CASSIQPHAGLRLGYGYTF TGTGCCAGTAGTATCCAACCGCATGCGGGACTTAGGTTGGGCTATGGCTACACCTTC
TRBJ2-2 few TRBV20-1 - 15 CSARDWSLNTGELFF TGCAGTGCTAGAGATTGGAGCCTGAACACCGGGGAGCTGTTTTTT
TRBJ2-1 - TRBV11-1 TRBD2 15 CASSLSGTPYNEQFF TGTGCCAGCAGCTTAAGCGGGACCCCCTACAATGAGCAGTTCTTC
TRBJ2-7 few TRBV29-1 - 15 CSVGAARTLSYEQYF TGCAGCGTTGGGGCGGCCAGGACACTATCCTACGAGCAGTACTTC
TRBJ2-2 many TRBV19 - 15 CASKRYSANTGELFF TGTGCCAGTAAGAGGTACAGCGCGAACACCGGGGAGCTGTTTTTT
TRBJ1-6 few TRBV29-1 - 13 CSVASGSDSPLHF TGCAGCGTTGCGTCAGGTAGTGATTCACCCCTCCACTTT
TRBJ2-3 few TRBV10-3 TRBD2 15 CAITGLAGTTDTQYF TGTGCCATCACGGGGCTAGCGGGGACCACAGATACGCAGTATTTT
TRBJ2-1 many TRBV12-3/TRBV12-4 - 14 CASSLRVERGEQFF TGTGCCAGCAGTTTAAGGGTGGAGAGGGGTGAGCAGTTCTTC
TRBJ1-5 few TRBV18 - 13 CASSPMENQPQHF TGTGCCAGCTCACCGATGGAAAATCAGCCCCAGCATTTT
TRBJ1-4 - TRBV29-1 TRBD1 14 CSVAGQVGGEKLFF TGCAGCGTTGCCGGACAGGTCGGTGGTGAAAAACTGTTTTTT
TRBJ1-1 - TRBV9 - 14 CASSVGEPWTEAFF TGTGCCAGCAGCGTAGGGGAGCCTTGGACTGAAGCTTTCTTT
TRBJ1-5 few TRBV10-1 - 13 CASSDSLGQPQHF TGCGCCAGCAGTGACTCTCTCGGTCAGCCCCAGCATTTT